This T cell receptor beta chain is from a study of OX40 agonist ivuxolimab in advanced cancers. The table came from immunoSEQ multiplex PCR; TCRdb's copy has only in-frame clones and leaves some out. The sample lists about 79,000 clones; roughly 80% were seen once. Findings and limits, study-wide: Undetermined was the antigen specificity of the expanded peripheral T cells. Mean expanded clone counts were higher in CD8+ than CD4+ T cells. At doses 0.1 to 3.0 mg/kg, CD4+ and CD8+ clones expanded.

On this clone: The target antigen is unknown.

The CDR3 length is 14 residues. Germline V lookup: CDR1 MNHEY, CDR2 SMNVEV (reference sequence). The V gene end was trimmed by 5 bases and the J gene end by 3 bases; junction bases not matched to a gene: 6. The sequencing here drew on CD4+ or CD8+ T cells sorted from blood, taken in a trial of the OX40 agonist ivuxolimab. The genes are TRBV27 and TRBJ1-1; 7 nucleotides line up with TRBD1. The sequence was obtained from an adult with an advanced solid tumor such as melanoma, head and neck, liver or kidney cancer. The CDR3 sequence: CASSPRTGDTEAFF. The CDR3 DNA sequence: TGTGCCAGCAGTCCACGGACAGGCGACACTGAAGCTTTCTTT.